The clone carrying this T cell receptor (beta chain) was observed a handful of times. This sample was taken from a study of T-cell reconstitution after alpha-beta-depleted transplantation in children. Molecular barcoding with unique molecular identifiers was used for the TCRbeta library. Using its own MiXCR run on the PCR reads, TCRdb lists one record per CDR3 protein. The repertoire holds about 610,000 distinct CDR3 sequences, 10% to 13% seen once, with about 4.2% in the top ten. The germline gives CDR1 LNHDA, CDR2 SQIVND (reference sequence). This CDR3 has 15 residues. V shed 3 bases and J shed 9 bases, with 18 bases lying between them.

The sequence came from a human donor who donated a stem cell graft to a child with acute myeloid leukemia. The chain joins TRBV19 to TRBJ2-1; D not certain. Sequenced material: PBMCs from the stem cell graft donor, taken from the stem cell graft. DNA of the CDR3: TGTGCCAGTAGTATCATCGCCGGTGGGTCCGGTGAGCAGTTCTTC. It codes for CASSIIAGGSGEQFF.